These 32 T cell receptor beta chains were all obtained from the same sample, sequenced in a study of regulatory T cells in long-lasting Graves disease. Specified time point: newly diagnosed GD, antithyroid drugs for less than 3 months. Scientists built the TCR library using RNA that was extracted from PBMCs. HTBI primers from iRepertoire and Arm-PCR of CDR3 regions yielded the TCR beta libraries. TCRdb re-called the multiplex PCR reads with MiXCR, one entry per CDR3 protein. The sample lists 350,000 to 550,000 distinct CDR3 sequences, less than 20% occurring once. The same data also contributed to another study, on T cells in Graves' hyperthyroidism and ophthalmopathy.

Sequenced material: peripheral blood mononuclear cells (PBMCs), taken at new diagnosis, from a patient treated with antithyroid drugs. All receptors come from a woman aged 18 to 35 with Graves disease.

The gene calls are TRBV7-2 and TRBJ2-1; 8 bases agree with TRBD2. The CDR3 loop spans 14 amino acids. V lost 4 bases, J lost 7 bases, and 6 bases stayed unmatched. The germline V gene encodes CDR1 SGHTA and CDR2 FQGNSA. CDR3 sequence (DNA): TGTGCCAGCAGCTACACGGGAGGGGAAAATGAGCAGTTCTTC. Its protein product is CASSYTGGENEQFF.

This clonotype has ten or more counts. The J gene is TRBJ2-1, the V gene TRBV30; 7 bases are shared with TRBD1. After removal of 0 bases from V and 7 bases from J, the junction contained 0 bases not matched to a gene. This CDR3 has 12 amino acids. Germline V gene sequence: CDR1 GTSNPN, CDR2 SVGIG (reference sequence). The chain's CDR3 is CAWSVQGNEQFF. CDR3 coding DNA: TGTGCCTGGAGTGTACAGGGGAATGAGCAGTTCTTC. The complete variable domain, with remaining parts taken from reference TRBV30 and TRBJ2-1, reads SQTIHQWPATLVQPVGSPLSLECTVEGTSNPNLYWYRQAAGRGLQLLFYSVGIGQISSEVPQNLSASRPQDRQFILSSKKLLLSDSGFYLCAWSVQGNEQFFGPGTRLTVL.

The rearrangement links TRBV25-1 to TRBJ2-1; the match to TRBD2 covers 10 bases. Germline CDR1 MGHDK, CDR2 SYGVNS. The CDR3 totals 16 residues. With 0 bases clipped from V and 6 bases from J, the junction kept 5 bases outside the gene matches. The CDR3 loop is CASSEYRTSGANEQFF. Written as DNA, the CDR3 is TGTGCCAGCAGTGAATACCGGACTAGCGGAGCCAATGAGCAGTTCTTC. The whole variable domain, filled in from reference TRBV25-1 and TRBJ2-1, reads EADIYQTPRYLVIGTGKKITLECSQTMGHDKMYWYQQDPGMELHLIHYSYGVNSTEKGDLSSESTVSRIRTEHFPLTLESARPSHTSQYLCASSEYRTSGANEQFFGPGTRLTVL.

The V gene is TRBV10-2, the J gene TRBJ1-2; 7 bases match TRBD1. The CDR3 sequence is 13 residues long. The trim removed 3 bases at V and 4 bases at J, leaving 2 bases unmatched. Germline values: CDR1 WSHSY, CDR2 SAAADI. The chain's CDR3 is CASSDGTAYGYTF. As DNA, the CDR3 is TGCGCCAGCAGTGATGGGACAGCCTATGGCTACACCTTC.

This clonotype came up many times. The V and J genes are TRBV28 and TRBJ2-7; 12 bases line up with TRBD2. There are 17 residues in the CDR3. Germline loops: CDR1 MDHEN, CDR2 SYDVKM. The V segment lost 2 bases and the J segment 1 base; nucleotides outside the gene matches: 6. DNA of the CDR3: TGTGCCAGCAGTTTACTAACTAGCGGGAGGTTATCCTACGAGCAGTACTTC. Its protein product is CASSLLTSGRLSYEQYF. Looking up the rest from reference TRBV28 and TRBJ2-7 gives the full variable domain: DVKVTQSSRYLVKRTGEKVFLECVQDMDHENMFWYRQDPGLGLRLIYFSYDVKMKEKGDIPEGYSVSREKKERFSLILESASTNQTSMYLCASSLLTSGRLSYEQYFGPGTRLTVT.

This clonotype occurred a few times. This rearrangement joins TRBV9 to TRBJ2-3; D is unresolved. The CDR3 is made up of 15 amino acids. V lost 7 bases and J 2 bases, leaving 17 bases between the germline ends. Germline-derived CDR1 and CDR2 are SGDLS and YYNGEE. This CDR3 is CASGLTTGVTDTQYF. CDR3 nucleotide sequence: TGTGCCAGCGGCCTAACCACTGGAGTCACAGATACGCAGTATTTT.

Comment on this clonotype: One base away lies a much larger clone, so this may be a sequencing read error. The rearrangement uses TRBV2 and TRBJ1-6; 9 bases align to TRBD1. The V gene's germline CDR1 is SNHLY and CDR2 FYNNEI. The CDR3 sequence is 15 residues long. Germline trimming cut 6 bases from V and 11 bases from J; bases unmatched to any gene: 11. The chain's CDR3 is CASRGSGTGSPPLHF. The CDR3 DNA is TGTGCCAGCAGGGGGTCCGGGACAGGGTCCCCACCCCTCCACTTT.

This clonotype was observed at least ten times. The gene calls are TRBV28 and TRBJ2-7; TRBD2 agrees at 7 bases. There are 15 residues in the CDR3. Trimming removed 7 bases from V and 3 bases from J; junction bases left unmatched: 12. CDR1 MDHEN and CDR2 SYDVKM come from the germline V gene. CDR3 in DNA: TGTGCCAGCACCAGAGCGGGACGGCTCATCTACGAGCAGTACTTC. Its protein is CASTRAGRLIYEQYF.

There are many counts of this clonotype. The rearrangement joins TRBV20-1 to TRBJ2-3; possible D gene TRBD2, 5 bases. There are 14 residues in the CDR3. V was pared by 4 bases and J by 2 bases, with 13 bases between. Germline V gene data show CDR1 as DFQATT and CDR2 as SNEGSKA (reference sequence). The CDR3 coding sequence is TGCAGTGCTAAGGACTTAATACACACAGATACGCAGTATTTT. It specifies CSAKDLIHTDTQYF.

CDR3 in amino acids: CASSSGGDNEKLFF. The CDR3 DNA reads TGTGCCAGCAGCTCAGGGGGGGATAATGAAAAACTGTTTTTT. The J gene is TRBJ1-4, the V gene TRBV11-2; the match to TRBD1 covers 7 bases. Germline CDR1 reads SGHAT; CDR2 reads FQNNGV. J was trimmed by 4 bases and V by 4 bases; bases with no gene match: 3. CDR3 length equals 14 residues.

CDR3 amino acids: CAWSRGALVGDQPQHF. DNA of the CDR3: TGTGCCTGGTCTCGGGGGGCTCTAGTGGGGGATCAGCCCCAGCATTTT. The rearrangement uses TRBV30 and TRBJ1-5, with a possible D match to TRBD1 (6 bases). The V gene's germline CDR1 is GTSNPN and CDR2 SVGIG (reference sequence). V dropped 5 bases and J dropped 5 bases, with 22 bases sitting between them. CDR3 size: 16 residues.

The chain carries TRBV25-1 and TRBJ1-4, with D hard to call. The CDR3 totals 11 residues. Trimming stripped 6 bases from V and 9 bases from J, with 8 bases between. CDR1 is MGHDK and CDR2 is SYGVNS in the germline V gene. The CDR3: CASRKDQKLFF. Here the CDR3 DNA reads TGTGCCAGCAGAAAGGACCAAAAACTGTTTTTT.

The gene calls are TRBV28 and TRBJ2-3; 7 nucleotides match TRBD2. The germline CDR1 and CDR2 sequences are MDHEN and SYDVKM. With V trimmed by 4 bases and J by 4 bases, 5 bases remained unmatched. The CDR3 spans 14 residues. The DNA for the CDR3 is TGTGCCAGCAGTTGGGGGGGGGTAGCAGATACGCAGTATTTT. The encoded protein is CASSWGGVADTQYF. Full variable domain (rest looked up from reference TRBV28 and TRBJ2-3): DVKVTQSSRYLVKRTGEKVFLECVQDMDHENMFWYRQDPGLGLRLIYFSYDVKMKEKGDIPEGYSVSREKKERFSLILESASTNQTSMYLCASSWGGVADTQYFGPGTRLTVL.

This clonotype was found many times. CDR3 bases: TGTGCCAGCAGTCACAGGGGACTAGAGACCCAGTACTTC. This translates into CASSHRGLETQYF. The chain combines TRBV12-3 or TRBV12-4 with TRBJ2-5; tentative D call: TRBD1 (7 bases). The CDR3 extends over 13 amino acids. V gave up 5 bases and J gave up 4 bases, with 11 bases separating them.

There are many counts of this clonotype. The V call is TRBV14, the J call TRBJ2-1; 10 bases agree with TRBD2. The CDR3 covers 17 residues. In germline, CDR1 is SGHDN, CDR2 FVKESK. J was trimmed by 8 bases and V by 2 bases; bases with no gene match: 12. CDR3 in amino acids: CASSQHRAGGPSYEQFF. The CDR3 DNA follows: TGTGCCAGCAGCCAACATCGAGCGGGAGGGCCTAGTTATGAGCAGTTCTTC.

This clonotype has ten or more counts. The genes are TRBV28 and TRBJ1-4, with TRBD1 matching 7 bases. J lost 0 bases, V lost 6 bases, and 10 bases had no gene match. CDR1 and CDR2 (germline): MDHEN, SYDVKM. This CDR3 region has 17 residues. Here the CDR3 DNA reads TGTGCCAGCAGAATTACAGGGGAGGGAACAACTAATGAAAAACTGTTTTTT. It codes for CASRITGEGTTNEKLFF.

Ten or more counts support this clonotype. V is TRBV11-3 and J is TRBJ2-2, with a possible D match to TRBD2 (6 bases). Germline V gives CDR1 SGHNT, CDR2 YENEEA. V gave up 3 bases and J gave up 2 bases, with 16 bases separating them. This CDR3 spans 17 amino acids. CDR3 in amino acids: CASSLPSWRDNTGELFF. The CDR3 DNA reads as TGTGCCAGCAGCTTGCCGTCGTGGCGGGACAACACCGGGGAGCTGTTTTTT. Full variable domain (remainder filled in from reference TRBV11-3 and TRBJ2-2): EAGVVQSPRYKIIEKKQPVAFWCNPISGHNTLYWYLQNLGQGPELLIRYENEEAVDDSQLPKDRFSAERLKGVDSTLKIQPAELGDSAVYLCASSLPSWRDNTGELFFGEGSRLTVL.

CDR3 region: CASSMGGDATEAFF. CDR3 sequence (DNA): TGTGCCAGTAGTATGGGGGGGGACGCCACTGAAGCTTTCTTT. The rearrangement joins TRBV19 to TRBJ1-1, with D tentatively TRBD1 (5 bases). CDR1 and CDR2 (germline): LNHDA, SQIVND (reference sequence). The CDR3 is 14 residues long. Between the trimmed V and J ends, which lost 3 bases and 4 bases, there was a span of 12 bases.

V is TRBV20-1 and J is TRBJ2-5, with D possibly TRBD2 on 6 matching bases. Per germline, CDR1 DFQATT and CDR2 SNEGSKA (reference sequence). Between the trimmed V and J ends, which lost 1 base and 5 bases, there was a span of 14 bases. CDR3 length equals 14 residues. The CDR3 coding sequence is TGCAGTGCTAGAGCTCCGGTTGGGGGGGAGACCCAGTACTTC. It yields the protein CSARAPVGGETQYF.

This chain connects TRBV28 to TRBJ2-2; no clear D gene. This CDR3 spans 15 amino acids. Germline CDR1 is MDHEN and CDR2 is SYDVKM. V was shortened by 0 bases and J by 2 bases, with 7 bases between the two germline ends. The DNA for the CDR3 is TGTGCCAGCAGTTTATGGCTTAAAAACACCGGGGAGCTGTTTTTT. It is translated as CASSLWLKNTGELFF.

In this sample, this clonotype turned up many times. The J gene is TRBJ2-1, the V gene TRBV12-3 or TRBV12-4; 9 nucleotides match TRBD2. This CDR3 region has 14 residues. The V segment lost 7 bases and the J segment 6 bases; nucleotides outside the gene matches: 7. CDR3 protein: CASTPGTSTNEQFF. The CDR3 DNA is TGTGCCAGCACCCCCGGGACTAGCACCAATGAGCAGTTCTTC.

This clonotype was seen only a few times. The gene calls are TRBV7-6 and TRBJ2-1; 8 positions agree with TRBD2. The CDR3 loop spans 17 amino acids. Germline CDR1 SGHVS, CDR2 FNYEAQ. Trimming at V came to 4 bases and at J to 0 bases, leaving 8 bases not matched to a gene. CDR3 nucleotide sequence: TGTGCCAGCAGCTCCCAAGCCAGCGGGAGCTCCTACAATGAGCAGTTCTTC. This encodes CASSSQASGSSYNEQFF.

This sequence joins TRBV19 and TRBJ1-5, with D perhaps TRBD1 (5 bases). This CDR3 is 16 amino acids long. V dropped 0 bases and J dropped 4 bases, with 13 bases sitting between them. Per the germline V gene, CDR1 is LNHDA and CDR2 is SQIVND (reference sequence). The CDR3 DNA follows: TGTGCCAGTAGTATAGATGGGGCCTTGGGAAATCAGCCCCAGCATTTT. Its translation is CASSIDGALGNQPQHF.

This clonotype appeared many times. The chain is built from TRBV12-3 or TRBV12-4 and TRBJ1-2, with TRBD1 matching 8 bases. The length of the CDR3 is 14 residues. The J segment lost 7 bases and the V segment lost 3 bases, leaving 7 bases of the junction unmatched. CDR3 amino acids: CASSFRRGLGGYTF. The CDR3 nucleotides are TGTGCCAGCAGTTTTCGCAGGGGGCTAGGTGGCTACACCTTC.

At least ten counts were recorded for this clonotype. The chain has TRBV5-1 and TRBJ2-1; D is perhaps TRBD1 (6 bases). The CDR3 loop spans 16 amino acids. Germline V lookup: CDR1 SGHRS, CDR2 YFSETQ. Trimming stripped 0 bases from V and 6 bases from J, with 16 bases between. In DNA form, the CDR3 reads TGCGCCAGCAGCTTGGTGAGGACAGTCGGATTCAATGAGCAGTTCTTC. Translation: CASSLVRTVGFNEQFF.

In this sample, this clonotype turned up a few times. The chain joins TRBV5-1 to TRBJ2-3; 11 positions match TRBD2. TRBJ2-5 explains the end of the DNA better; the J call may be wrong. Germline assignment: CDR1 SGHRS and CDR2 YFSETQ. The CDR3 consists of 17 residues. CDR3: CASSLGLAGGISETQYF. CDR3 DNA: TGCGCCAGCAGCTTGGGGCTAGCGGGAGGAATATCGGAGACCCAGTACTTC.

This clonotype was counted between two and nine times. The chain has TRBV5-1 and TRBJ1-2, with a weak D call TRBD1 (6 bases). The CDR3 has 14 amino acids. The V end was cut by 4 bases, the J end by 1 base, with 11 bases between. The germline V gene encodes CDR1 SGHRS and CDR2 YFSETQ. The CDR3 loop reads CASSTGDNNYGYTF. CDR3 sequence (DNA): TGCGCCAGCAGCACGGGGGACAATAACTATGGCTACACCTTC.

This clonotype was observed many times. The chain combines TRBV12-3 or TRBV12-4 with TRBJ2-4; D may be TRBD2 (5 bases). Between the trimmed V and J ends, which lost 2 bases and 0 bases, there was a span of 14 bases. The CDR3 is 17 residues long. In nucleotides, the CDR3 is TGTGCCAGCAGTTTATTCATTGGCGGACTAGCCAAAAACATTCAGTACTTC. It specifies CASSLFIGGLAKNIQYF.

In this sample, this clonotype turned up many times. This chain uses TRBV18 with TRBJ2-3; 9 nucleotides align to TRBD2. Germline V gene data show CDR1 as KGHSH and CDR2 as LQKENI. This CDR3 is built from 17 residues. Trimming at V came to 0 bases and at J to 3 bases, leaving 7 bases not matched to a gene. The CDR3 region is CASSPPNRGRGTDTQYF. The CDR3 nucleotides read TGTGCCAGCTCACCACCGAATCGCGGGAGGGGGACAGATACGCAGTATTTT. Full variable domain (remainder filled in from reference TRBV18 and TRBJ2-3): NAGVMQNPRHLVRRRGQEARLRCSPMKGHSHVYWYRQLPEEGLKFMVYLQKENIIDESGMPKERFSAEFPKEGPSILRIQQVVRGDSAAYFCASSPPNRGRGTDTQYFGPGTRLTVL.

This clonotype was counted many times. The CDR3 loop is CASSQTGGQGYGYTF. In nucleotides, the CDR3 is TGCGCCAGCAGCCAGACAGGTGGACAGGGCTATGGCTACACCTTC. V usage is TRBV5-1 and J usage is TRBJ1-2; 8 positions match TRBD1. Losses at the gene ends were 4 bases for V and 4 bases for J; bases not matched to a gene: 9. This CDR3 comprises 15 residues. CDR1 and CDR2 (germline): SGHRS, YFSETQ.

This clonotype was recorded at least ten times. The rearrangement links TRBV7-9 to TRBJ1-1; D remains unclear. The CDR3 totals 16 residues. Per the germline V gene, CDR1 is SEHNR and CDR2 is FQNEAQ (reference sequence). Trimming left V 3 bases short and J 3 bases short, with 17 bases between. CDR3 nucleotides: TGTGCCAGCAGCTTCGGTGTGGGGATCTCAGACACTGAAGCTTTCTTT. It specifies CASSFGVGISDTEAFF.

This clonotype was seen ten or more times. The junction differs from germline at one of its ends, possibly a read error. The rearrangement links TRBV11-2 to TRBJ2-7; a weak D match, TRBD1 (6 bases). This CDR3 has 15 residues. Looked up from germline, CDR1 is SGHAT and CDR2 is FQNNGV. CDR3 amino acids: CASSPHDRSSHEQYF. For the CDR3, the DNA is TGTGCCAGCAGCCCGCACGACAGGTCCTCCCACGAGCAGTACTTC.